A single sample gave rise to the 22 T cell receptor beta chains below, sequenced in a study of Ad26.COV2.S vaccination and SARS-CoV-2 variants. Treatment of the sample: roughly 19 received Ad26.COV2.S at low or high dose, single or two shots; several received placebo; per-sample allocation not given. The samples were gathered on day 63 after the first injection of vaccine or placebo. The protocol was immunoSEQ multiplex PCR, while the TCRdb copy is restricted to in-frame clones and leaves out a portion. The table lists roughly 270,000 clones, over 75% of them singletons. Source: peripheral blood, taken in a trial of Ad26.COV2.S vaccine versus placebo. Every receptor here comes from a person between 18 and 60 years old who received the Ad26.COV2.S COVID-19 vaccine or a placebo.

The rearrangement joins TRBV18 to TRBJ1-5; 8 positions agree with TRBD1. The CDR3 sequence is 15 residues long. Germline V gene data show CDR1 as KGHSH and CDR2 as LQKENI. V shed 3 bases, J shed 5 bases, and the junction held 6 bases outside the gene matches. CDR3 bases: TGTGCCAGCTCACCTTTGGACAGGGAGGATCAGCCCCAGCATTTT. This codes for CASSPLDREDQPQHF.

The J gene is TRBJ2-7, the V gene TRBV18; D possibly matches TRBD1 or TRBD2 (5 bases each). The CDR3 loop spans 14 amino acids. Trimming stripped 3 bases from V and 2 bases from J, with 11 bases between. Per germline, CDR1 KGHSH and CDR2 LQKENI. In DNA form, the CDR3 reads TGTGCCAGCTCACCGGGGGATCGGACCTACGAGCAGTACTTC. The encoded protein is CASSPGDRTYEQYF.

This clone was found a few times. This chain connects TRBV5-5 to TRBJ1-2, with D possibly matching TRBD1 (6 bases). Germline V gene data show CDR1 as SGHKS and CDR2 as YYEKEE (reference sequence). Deletions cut 3 bases from V and 9 bases from J, with 18 bases between. This CDR3 region has 14 residues. The CDR3: CASSSDGGAGRYTF. CDR3 sequence (DNA): TGTGCCAGCAGCTCCGACGGGGGGGCTGGTCGCTACACCTTC.

The sample holds one count of this clone. The rearrangement uses TRBV7-2 and TRBJ1-1; D is uncertain. Germline V gives CDR1 SGHTA, CDR2 FQGNSA. The CDR3 has 14 residues. The V and J ends lost 4 bases and 0 bases respectively, with 9 bases between them. CDR3 nucleotides: TGTGCCAGCAGCTATGGACCGATGAACACTGAAGCTTTCTTT. It encodes CASSYGPMNTEAFF.

V and J are TRBV14 and TRBJ1-3; D is unclear. The V gene lost 6 bases and the J gene lost 0 bases, with 12 bases spanning the gap. The length of the CDR3 is 15 residues. Germline-derived CDR1 and CDR2 are SGHDN and FVKESK. The DNA for the CDR3 is TGTGCCAGCAGTTATTCCCTTATCTCTGGAAACACCATATATTTT. Encoded protein: CASSYSLISGNTIYF.

The chain couples TRBV2 to TRBJ2-5; D might be TRBD1 (5 bases). Looked up from germline, CDR1 is SNHLY and CDR2 is FYNNEI. This CDR3 is 13 amino acids long. V lost 7 bases to trimming and J lost 3 bases, with 12 bases between them. DNA for the CDR3: TGTGCCAGCAACTCCGTCAGGGAAGAGACCCAGTACTTC. Translating it yields CASNSVREETQYF.

The chain is built from TRBV2 and TRBJ2-7; 15 nucleotides match TRBD2. V trimming: 3 bases; J trimming: 10 bases; junction bases outside the gene matches: 10. The germline gives CDR1 SNHLY, CDR2 FYNNEI. CDR3 length: 16 amino acids. In DNA, the CDR3 is TGTGCCAGCAGTGACCGGGGACGGGGACTAGCGGGAGGACAGTACTTC. Its protein product is CASSDRGRGLAGGQYF.

The J gene is TRBJ1-3, the V gene TRBV7-2, with D perhaps matching TRBD1 (5 bases). CDR3 length: 16 amino acids. The germline CDR1 and CDR2 sequences are SGHTA and FQGNSA. V lost 1 base to trimming and J lost 0 bases, with 10 bases between them. The CDR3 spells CASSLGQPVSGNTIYF. The CDR3 DNA follows: TGTGCCAGCAGCTTAGGACAGCCCGTCTCTGGAAACACCATATATTTT.

This clone is a singleton in its sample. This sequence joins TRBV6-6 and TRBJ1-4; 7 bases align to TRBD1. V dropped 7 bases and J dropped 5; count of bases not matched to a gene: 10. The germline gives CDR1 MNHNY, CDR2 SVGAGI (reference sequence). This CDR3 comprises 15 residues. The CDR3, as DNA: TGTGCCAGCACCCACAGCGGCAGGGGGAATGAAAAACTGTTTTTT. It specifies CASTHSGRGNEKLFF.

The chain is built from TRBV12-3 or TRBV12-4 and TRBJ2-5; no definite D call. V dropped 4 bases and J dropped 4 bases, with 7 bases sitting between them. The CDR3 length is 12 residues. DNA for the CDR3: TGTGCCAGCAGTTCCAGGACAGAGACCCAGTACTTC. Translating it yields CASSSRTETQYF.

This clone was seen only a few times. Written as DNA, the CDR3 is TGTGCCAGCAGTTTAGGGCCCTGGCAGCCCCAGCATTTT. This sequence encodes CASSLGPWQPQHF. The chain combines TRBV27 with TRBJ1-5; no definite D call. This CDR3 region has 13 residues. Trimming left V 2 bases short and J 7 bases short, with 9 bases between. The germline V gene has CDR1 MNHEY and CDR2 SMNVEV (reference sequence).

The chain has TRBV6-2 or TRBV6-3 and TRBJ1-2; 7 nucleotides agree with TRBD1. CDR3 length equals 14 residues. CDR1 is MNHEY, CDR2 SVGEGT, per germline. The junction had 4 bases not matched to a gene; V was cut back by 6 bases and J by 0 bases. The CDR3 sequence: CASSRQGPNYGYTF. The DNA for the CDR3 is TGTGCCAGCAGCCGACAGGGCCCTAACTATGGCTACACCTTC.

CDR3 region: CASSFLGQGPLGQYF. CDR3 sequence (DNA): TGTGCCAGCAGTTTTTTGGGACAGGGACCTTTGGGGCAGTACTTC. J is TRBJ2-7 and V is TRBV27; 9 bases align to TRBD1. The CDR3 has 15 residues. Losses at the gene ends were 3 bases for V and 9 bases for J; bases not matched to a gene: 12. Germline V CDR1 and CDR2: MNHEY, SMNVEV (reference sequence).

CDR3 sequence: CASRRGQVAGYTF. DNA of the CDR3: TGTGCCAGCAGAAGGGGACAGGTGGCCGGCTACACCTTC. The chain is built from TRBV12-3 or TRBV12-4 and TRBJ1-2, with TRBD1 matching over 8 bases. J was trimmed by 8 bases and V by 6 bases; bases with no gene match: 8. This CDR3 is 13 amino acids long.

The gene calls are TRBV3-1 (or the pseudogene TRBV3-2) and TRBJ1-5; 9 bases fit TRBD1. CDR1 is LGHDT and CDR2 is YNNKEL in the germline V gene (reference sequence). The CDR3 runs to 14 residues. J gave up 4 bases and V 5 bases, and 3 bases lay outside the gene matches. The CDR3 protein is CASSGGTGNQPQHF. The CDR3 DNA is TGTGCCAGCAGCGGGGGGACAGGGAATCAGCCCCAGCATTTT.

V usage is TRBV30 and J usage is TRBJ2-1; TRBD1 matches at 9 bases. Germline V gene data show CDR1 as GTSNPN and CDR2 as SVGIG (reference sequence). The CDR3 sequence is 13 residues long. Trimming took 3 bases from V and 8 from J; bases not matched to a gene: 5. CDR3 sequence (DNA): TGTGCCTGGAGGCCAGACAGGGGGTATGAGCAGTTCTTC. It translates to CAWRPDRGYEQFF.

This clone has just one count. The V call is TRBV7-5, the J call TRBJ1-5; the table's TRBD1 call for D was not verified on the DNA. TRBV7-5 is noted as a pseudogene. The CDR3 contains 12 residues. CDR3 nucleotide sequence: TGTGTCAGAAGCTCAGGGGAGCGGCCCCAGCATTTT. It translates to CVRSSGERPQHF.

The chain links TRBV12-3 or TRBV12-4 to TRBJ1-1, with a tentative D call TRBD1 (6 bases). The CDR3 loop spans 12 amino acids. Trimming left V 5 bases short and J 4 bases short, with 8 bases between. The CDR3 bases are TGTGCCAGCAGTAGGGGGACCACTGAAGCTTTCTTT. Protein product: CASSRGTTEAFF.

The genes are TRBV18 and TRBJ1-2, with 11 bases fitting TRBD1. CDR1 is KGHSH and CDR2 is LQKENI in the germline V gene. This CDR3 has 16 residues. Losses at the gene ends were 2 bases for V and 4 bases for J; bases not matched to a gene: 6. This CDR3 is CASSPGTGGSGYGYTF. CDR3 DNA: TGTGCCAGCTCACCAGGGACAGGGGGTTCGGGCTATGGCTACACCTTC.

The gene calls are TRBV30 and TRBJ1-1, with 8 bases aligning to TRBD1. Per the germline V gene, CDR1 is GTSNPN and CDR2 is SVGIG (reference sequence). V lost 6 bases, J lost 1 base, and 4 bases stayed unmatched. The CDR3 loop spans 13 amino acids. The CDR3 region has the DNA TGTGCCTGCCAGGGACAGGCGAACACTGAAGCTTTCTTT. Protein sequence: CACQGQANTEAFF.

This rearrangement joins TRBV7-9 to TRBJ1-2, with a weak D call TRBD1 (5 bases). V lost 5 bases and J 2 bases, leaving 15 bases between the germline ends. Per germline, CDR1 SEHNR and CDR2 FQNEAQ (reference sequence). This CDR3 has 15 amino acids. The CDR3 sequence: CASSPRDGTNYGYTF. The CDR3 region has the DNA TGTGCCAGCAGCCCCCGGGACGGGACGAACTATGGCTACACCTTC.

The gene calls are TRBV9 and TRBJ2-3; D unresolved. Per the germline V gene, CDR1 is SGDLS and CDR2 is YYNGEE. Deletions cut 0 bases from V and 1 base from J, with 12 bases between. The CDR3 length is 16 residues. CDR3 nucleotide sequence: TGTGCCAGCAGCGTAGAATTGAGAGGAGGCACAGATACGCAGTATTTT. It specifies CASSVELRGGTDTQYF.